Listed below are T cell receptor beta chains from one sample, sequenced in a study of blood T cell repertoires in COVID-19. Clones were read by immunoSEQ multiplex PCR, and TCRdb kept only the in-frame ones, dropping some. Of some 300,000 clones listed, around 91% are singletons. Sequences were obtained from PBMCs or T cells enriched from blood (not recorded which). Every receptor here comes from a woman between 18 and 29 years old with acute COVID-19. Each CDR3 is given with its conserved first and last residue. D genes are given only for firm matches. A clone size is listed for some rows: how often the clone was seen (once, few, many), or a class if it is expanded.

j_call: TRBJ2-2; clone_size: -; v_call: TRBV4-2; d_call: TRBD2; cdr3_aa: CASSHPTSGANTGELFF; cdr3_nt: TGTGCCAGCAGCCACCCAACTAGCGGGGCGAACACCGGGGAGCTGTTTTTT
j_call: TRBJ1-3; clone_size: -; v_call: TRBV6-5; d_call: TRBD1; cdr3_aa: CASSYRLTDRGNTIYF; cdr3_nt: TGTGCCAGCAGTTACCGGTTGACGGACAGGGGAAACACCATATATTTT
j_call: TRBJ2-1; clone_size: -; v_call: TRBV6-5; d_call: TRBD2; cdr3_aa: CASTSGDEIYNEQFF; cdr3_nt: TGTGCCAGCACTAGCGGGGACGAGATTTACAATGAGCAGTTCTTC
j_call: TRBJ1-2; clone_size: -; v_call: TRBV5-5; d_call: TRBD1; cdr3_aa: CASSPGGSNYGYTF; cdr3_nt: TGTGCCAGCAGCCCAGGGGGTTCTAACTATGGCTACACCTTC
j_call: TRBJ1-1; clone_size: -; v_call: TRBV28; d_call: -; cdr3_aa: CASTGRPTEAFF; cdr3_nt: TGTGCCAGCACGGGGAGGCCCACTGAAGCTTTCTTT
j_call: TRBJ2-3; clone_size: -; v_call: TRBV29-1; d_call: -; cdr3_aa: CSVGGTGTLTDTQYF; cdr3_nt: TGCAGCGTTGGGGGTACAGGGACCCTCACAGATACGCAGTATTTT
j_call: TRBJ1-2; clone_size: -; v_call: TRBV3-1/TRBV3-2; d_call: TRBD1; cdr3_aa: CASSQQGGDGYTF; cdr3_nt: TGTGCCAGCAGCCAACAGGGGGGAGATGGCTACACCTTC
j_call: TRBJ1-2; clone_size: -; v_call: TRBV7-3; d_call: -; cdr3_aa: CASSRTDGDYGYTF; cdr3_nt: TGTGCCAGCAGCCGGACAGACGGGGACTATGGCTACACCTTC
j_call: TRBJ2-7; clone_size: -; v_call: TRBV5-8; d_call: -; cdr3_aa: CASSADRQQYF; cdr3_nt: TGTGCCAGCAGCGCAGATCGCCAGCAGTACTTC
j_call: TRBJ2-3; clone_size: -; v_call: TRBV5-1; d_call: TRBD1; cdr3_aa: CASSWKRGQEITDTQYF; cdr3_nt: TGCGCCAGCAGCTGGAAGAGGGGACAGGAGATCACAGATACGCAGTATTTT
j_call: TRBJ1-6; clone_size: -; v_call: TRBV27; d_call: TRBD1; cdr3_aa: CASSFLQGASHSPLHF; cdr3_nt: TGTGCCAGCAGTTTTTTACAGGGGGCATCTCATTCACCCCTCCACTTT
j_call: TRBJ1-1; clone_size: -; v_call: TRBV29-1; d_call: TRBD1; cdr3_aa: CSANGQGNTEAFF; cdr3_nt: TGCAGCGCCAATGGACAGGGGAACACTGAAGCTTTCTTT
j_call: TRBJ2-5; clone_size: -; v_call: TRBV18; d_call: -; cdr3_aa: CASSRDIQETQYF; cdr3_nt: TGTGCCAGCTCACGGGACATTCAAGAGACCCAGTACTTC
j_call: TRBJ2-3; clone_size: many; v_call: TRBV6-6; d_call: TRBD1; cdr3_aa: CASSVYRDRGRGWISTDTQYF; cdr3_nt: TGTGCCAGCAGCGTATATCGGGACAGGGGGCGCGGGTGGATCAGCACAGATACGCAGTATTTT
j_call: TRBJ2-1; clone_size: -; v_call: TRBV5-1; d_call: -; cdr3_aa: CASSLVIGEYYNEQFF; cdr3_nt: TGCGCCAGCAGCTTGGTTATCGGGGAATACTACAATGAGCAGTTCTTC
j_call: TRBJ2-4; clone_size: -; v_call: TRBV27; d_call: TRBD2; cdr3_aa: CASSPDPSGRPPLTKNIQYF; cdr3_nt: TGTGCCAGCAGTCCCGATCCTAGCGGGAGGCCACCCTTGACCAAAAACATTCAGTACTTC
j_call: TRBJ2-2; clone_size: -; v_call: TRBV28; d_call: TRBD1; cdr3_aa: CASSEPGQGSGELFF; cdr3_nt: TGTGCCAGCAGTGAACCGGGACAGGGGTCCGGGGAGCTGTTTTTT
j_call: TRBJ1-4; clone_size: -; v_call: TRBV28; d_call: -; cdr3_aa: CASSSGHRVRIREEKLFF; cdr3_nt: TGTGCCAGCAGTTCGGGACACCGGGTCAGAATTAGGGAAGAAAAACTGTTTTTT
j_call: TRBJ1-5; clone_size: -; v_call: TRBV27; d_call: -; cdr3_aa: CASRIRGSGQPQHF; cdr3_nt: TGTGCCAGCAGGATTAGGGGGAGCGGCCAGCCCCAGCATTTT
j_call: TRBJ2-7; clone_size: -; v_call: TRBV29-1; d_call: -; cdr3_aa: CSVEGAEPYEQYF; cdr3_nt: TGCAGCGTTGAAGGGGCAGAACCATACGAGCAGTACTTC
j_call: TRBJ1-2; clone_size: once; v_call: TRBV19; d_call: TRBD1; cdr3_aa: CASIRDRGDGYTF; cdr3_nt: TGTGCCAGTATTAGGGACAGGGGAGATGGCTACACCTTC
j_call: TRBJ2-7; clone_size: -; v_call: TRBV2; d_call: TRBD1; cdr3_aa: CASSAGTGASRYEQYF; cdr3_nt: TGTGCCAGCAGTGCCGGGACAGGGGCCAGCAGGTACGAGCAGTACTTC
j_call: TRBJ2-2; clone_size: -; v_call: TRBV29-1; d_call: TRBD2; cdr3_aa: CSVESFGTSGPRGTGELFF; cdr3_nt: TGCAGCGTTGAAAGTTTTGGGACTAGCGGCCCCAGGGGCACCGGGGAGCTGTTTTTT
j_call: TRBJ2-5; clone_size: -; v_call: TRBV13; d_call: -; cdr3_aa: CASSLIGGGETQYF; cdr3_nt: TGTGCCAGCAGCTTAATAGGGGGTGGGGAGACCCAGTACTTC
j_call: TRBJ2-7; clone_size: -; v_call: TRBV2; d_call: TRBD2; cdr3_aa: CASSALAGEGYEQYF; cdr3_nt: TGTGCCAGCAGTGCACTAGCGGGCGAAGGCTACGAGCAGTACTTC
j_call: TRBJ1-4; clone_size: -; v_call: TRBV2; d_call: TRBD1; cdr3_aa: CASRERTGRSTNEKLFF; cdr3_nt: TGTGCCAGCAGGGAACGGACAGGGCGCTCAACTAATGAAAAACTGTTTTTT
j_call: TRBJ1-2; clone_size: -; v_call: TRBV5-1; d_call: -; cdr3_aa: CASSLEERNWSYGYTF; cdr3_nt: TGCGCCAGCAGCTTGGAAGAGAGGAACTGGAGCTATGGCTACACCTTC
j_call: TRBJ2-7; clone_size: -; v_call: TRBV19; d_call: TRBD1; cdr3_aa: CASNPGTGGARLGYEQYF; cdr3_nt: TGTGCCAGTAATCCCGGGACAGGGGGCGCGCGCCTAGGGTACGAGCAGTACTTC
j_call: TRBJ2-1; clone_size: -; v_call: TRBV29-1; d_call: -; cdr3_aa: CSVDYRVNEQFF; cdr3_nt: TGCAGCGTTGACTACAGGGTTAATGAGCAGTTCTTC
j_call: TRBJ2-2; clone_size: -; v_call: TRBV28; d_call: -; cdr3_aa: CASTGSPNTGELFF; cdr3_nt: TGTGCCAGTACAGGGTCTCCGAACACCGGGGAGCTGTTTTTT
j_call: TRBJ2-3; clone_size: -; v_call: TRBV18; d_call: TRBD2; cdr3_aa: CASSPELAGGTDTQYF; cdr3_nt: TGTGCCAGCTCACCTGAACTAGCGGGAGGCACAGATACGCAGTATTTT
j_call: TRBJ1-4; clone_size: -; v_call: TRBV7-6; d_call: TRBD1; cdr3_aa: CASSSGQGTNEKLFF; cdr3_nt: TGTGCCAGCAGCTCGGGACAGGGTACTAATGAAAAACTGTTTTTT
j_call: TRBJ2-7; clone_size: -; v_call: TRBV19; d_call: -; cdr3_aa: CASSIGGQPFYEQYF; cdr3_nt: TGTGCCAGTAGTATTGGAGGACAGCCCTTCTACGAGCAGTACTTC
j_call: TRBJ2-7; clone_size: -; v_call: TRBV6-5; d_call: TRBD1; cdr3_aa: CATQGGQGWSYEQYF; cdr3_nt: TGTGCCACCCAAGGGGGACAGGGGTGGTCCTACGAGCAGTACTTC
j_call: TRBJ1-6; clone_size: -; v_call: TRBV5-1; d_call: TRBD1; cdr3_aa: CASSGRGQGNSPLHF; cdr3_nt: TGCGCCAGCAGCGGAAGGGGACAGGGAAATTCACCCCTCCACTTT
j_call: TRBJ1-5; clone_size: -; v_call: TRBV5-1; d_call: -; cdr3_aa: CASSLGGPSQPQHF; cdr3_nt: TGCGCCAGCAGCTTGGGAGGTCCGAGTCAGCCCCAGCATTTT
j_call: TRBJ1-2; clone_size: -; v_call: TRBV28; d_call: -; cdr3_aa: CASTVAGNYGYTF; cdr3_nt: TGTGCCAGCACCGTCGCAGGGAACTATGGCTACACCTTC
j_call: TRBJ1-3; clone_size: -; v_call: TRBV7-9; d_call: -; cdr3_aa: CASSPGLSANTIYF; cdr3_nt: TGTGCCAGCAGCCCGGGTCTGTCGGCAAACACCATATATTTT
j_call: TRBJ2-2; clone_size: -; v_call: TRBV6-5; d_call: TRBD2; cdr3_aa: CASRPGLAGVGELFF; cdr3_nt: TGTGCCAGCAGACCGGGACTAGCGGGAGTCGGGGAGCTGTTTTTT
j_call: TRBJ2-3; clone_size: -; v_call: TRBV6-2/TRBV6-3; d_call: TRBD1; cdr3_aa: CASSRLGQGRPDTQYF; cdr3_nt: TGTGCCAGCAGTCGCCTTGGACAGGGGCGTCCAGATACGCAGTATTTT
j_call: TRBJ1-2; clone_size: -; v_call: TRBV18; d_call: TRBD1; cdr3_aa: CASSRRDRMDYGYTF; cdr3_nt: TGTGCCAGCTCTCGACGGGACAGGATGGACTATGGCTACACCTTC
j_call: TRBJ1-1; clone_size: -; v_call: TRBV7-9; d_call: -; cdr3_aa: CASSLAQGLTEAFF; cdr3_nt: TGTGCCAGCAGCTTAGCCCAGGGATTAACTGAAGCTTTCTTT
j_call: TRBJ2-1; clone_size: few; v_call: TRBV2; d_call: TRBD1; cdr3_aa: CASSAFQGDYNEQFF; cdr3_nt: TGTGCCAGCAGTGCTTTCCAGGGGGACTACAATGAGCAGTTCTTC
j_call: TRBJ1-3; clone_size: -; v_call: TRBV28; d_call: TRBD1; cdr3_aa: CASSNHQGDSGNTIYF; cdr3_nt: TGTGCCAGCAGTAACCATCAGGGGGACTCTGGAAACACCATATATTTT
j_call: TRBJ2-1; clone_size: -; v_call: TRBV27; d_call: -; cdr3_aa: CASSSGFNEQFF; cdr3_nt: TGTGCCAGCAGTTCAGGTTTCAATGAGCAGTTCTTC
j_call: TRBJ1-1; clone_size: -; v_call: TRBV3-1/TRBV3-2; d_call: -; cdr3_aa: CASSQRRVAEAFF; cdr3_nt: TGTGCCAGCAGCCAACGCAGGGTGGCTGAAGCTTTCTTT
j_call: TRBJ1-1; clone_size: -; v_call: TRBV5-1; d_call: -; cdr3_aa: CASSLERAEPAFF; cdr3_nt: TGCGCCAGCAGCTTGGAGAGGGCCGAGCCAGCTTTCTTT
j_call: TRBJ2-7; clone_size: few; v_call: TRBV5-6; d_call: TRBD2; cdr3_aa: CASSRGVGSSYEQYF; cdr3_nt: TGTGCCAGCAGCCGGGGGGTAGGTAGCTCCTACGAGCAGTACTTC
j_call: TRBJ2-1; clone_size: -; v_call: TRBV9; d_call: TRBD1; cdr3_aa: CASSDKGDRRANEQFF; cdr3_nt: TGTGCCAGCAGCGATAAAGGGGACAGAAGGGCCAATGAGCAGTTCTTC
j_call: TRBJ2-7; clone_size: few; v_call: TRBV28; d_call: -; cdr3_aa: CASSQTGYEQYF; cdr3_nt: TGTGCCAGCAGCCAGACAGGCTACGAGCAGTACTTC
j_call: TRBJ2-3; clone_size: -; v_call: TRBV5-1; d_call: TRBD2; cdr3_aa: CASSLGSSGGADTQYF; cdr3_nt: TGCGCCAGCAGCTTGGGGTCTAGCGGGGGAGCAGATACGCAGTATTTT
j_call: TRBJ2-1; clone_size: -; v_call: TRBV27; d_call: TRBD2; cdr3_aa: CASSLSGTSGEGFF; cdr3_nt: TGTGCCAGCAGTTTATCCGGGACTAGCGGAGAGGGGTTCTTC
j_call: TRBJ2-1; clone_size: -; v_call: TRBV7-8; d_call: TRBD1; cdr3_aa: CASSSTGGNEQFF; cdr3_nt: TGTGCCAGCAGTTCTACAGGGGGAAATGAGCAGTTCTTC
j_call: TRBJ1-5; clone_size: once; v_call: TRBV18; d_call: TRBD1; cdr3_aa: CASSPGTGGNQPQHF; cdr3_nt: TGTGCCAGCTCCCCCGGGACAGGGGGCAATCAGCCCCAGCATTTT
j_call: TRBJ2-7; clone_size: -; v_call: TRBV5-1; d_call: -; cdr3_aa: CASGAGQRYEQYF; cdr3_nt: TGCGCCAGCGGGGCGGGGCAAAGATACGAGCAGTACTTC